The clone carrying this T cell receptor (beta chain) was picked up many times. Its antigen is unknown. V was cut by 7 bases and J by 1 base, with 16 bases left in between. The CDR3 spans 15 residues. This entry is derived from a study of T cells in Graves' hyperthyroidism and ophthalmopathy. Study conclusions and caveats: Blood held most thyroid clonotypes expanded above 0.001 frequency.

Amplified regions were TCR beta CDR3 sequences from RNA transcripts. Primed by the HTBI set, a first-round RT-PCR was run on the TCR CDR3. TCRdb independently ran MiXCR on the multiplex PCR reads; one entry per CDR3 protein. The top ten clones hold about 3.7% of a sample with 350,000 to 400,000 distinct CDR3 sequences, approximately 20% of them seen once. Material for sequencing was blood. The TCR sequence derives from a woman aged 18-30 years with Graves' hyperthyroidism. The V and J genes are TRBV12-3 or TRBV12-4 and TRBJ1-1, with D perhaps TRBD1 (6 bases). The CDR3 region has the DNA TGTGCCAGCACCTACACCAGGGGTAGGAACACTGAAGCTTTCTTT. Its protein is CASTYTRGRNTEAFF.